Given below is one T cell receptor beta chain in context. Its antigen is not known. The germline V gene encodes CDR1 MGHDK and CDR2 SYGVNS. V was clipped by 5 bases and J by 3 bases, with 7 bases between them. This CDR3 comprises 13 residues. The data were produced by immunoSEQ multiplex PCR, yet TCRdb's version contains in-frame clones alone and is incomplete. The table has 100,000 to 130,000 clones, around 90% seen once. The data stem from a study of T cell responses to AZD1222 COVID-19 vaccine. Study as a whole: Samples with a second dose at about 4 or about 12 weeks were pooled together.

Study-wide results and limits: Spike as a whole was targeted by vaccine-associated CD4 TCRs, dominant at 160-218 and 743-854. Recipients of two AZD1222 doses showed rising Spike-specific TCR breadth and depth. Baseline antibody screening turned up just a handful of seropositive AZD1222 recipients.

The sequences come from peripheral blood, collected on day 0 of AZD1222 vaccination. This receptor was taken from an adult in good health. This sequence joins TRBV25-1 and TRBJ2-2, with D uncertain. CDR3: CASSKGHTGELFF. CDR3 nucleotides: TGTGCCAGCAGTAAAGGGCACACCGGGGAGCTGTTTTTT.